This is a list of T cell receptor beta chains from one sample in a study of PD-1 blockade in classical Hodgkin lymphoma. TCRdb's copy holds only in-frame clones and misses some; the assay was immunoSEQ multiplex PCR. The sample includes several thousand clones, approximately 84% seen only once; the top ten take about 33%. The specimen was peripheral blood mononuclear cells (PBMCs), collected at baseline. These receptors originate from a human donor with classical Hodgkin lymphoma. CDR3s include the opening cysteine and the closing phenylalanine or tryptophan. Each record gives: J gene, D gene, clone size, V gene, CDR3 protein, CDR3 DNA. The D gene is left open where the match is weak. Rows may omit the clone size; those that give it use once, few, many or a size class.

J gene: TRBJ1-5; D gene: TRBD1; clone size: once; V gene: TRBV19; CDR3 protein: CASGTGDHQPQHF; CDR3 DNA: TGTGCCAGCGGGACAGGGGACCACCAGCCCCAGCATTTT
J gene: TRBJ2-4; D gene: -; clone size: -; V gene: TRBV30; CDR3 protein: CAWRETALAKNIQYF; CDR3 DNA: TGTGCCTGGAGAGAGACAGCTCTAGCCAAAAACATTCAGTACTTC
J gene: TRBJ2-7; D gene: -; clone size: -; V gene: TRBV9; CDR3 protein: CASSPRAGSSYEQYF; CDR3 DNA: TGTGCCAGCAGCCCAAGAGCGGGCAGCTCCTACGAGCAGTACTTC
J gene: TRBJ2-5; D gene: -; clone size: once; V gene: TRBV4-1; CDR3 protein: CASSQVGEETQYF; CDR3 DNA: TGCGCCAGCAGCCAAGTAGGTGAAGAGACCCAGTACTTC
J gene: TRBJ1-1; D gene: -; clone size: few; V gene: TRBV11-2; CDR3 protein: CASSLKGGRGGVMNTEAFF; CDR3 DNA: TGTGCCAGCAGCTTAAAAGGAGGGCGGGGAGGCGTGATGAACACTGAAGCTTTCTTT
J gene: TRBJ2-3; D gene: TRBD1; clone size: -; V gene: TRBV7-2; CDR3 protein: CASSPRQGGSTDTQYF; CDR3 DNA: TGTGCCAGCAGCCCCCGACAGGGGGGGAGCACAGATACGCAGTATTTT
J gene: TRBJ1-1; D gene: TRBD1; clone size: -; V gene: TRBV27; CDR3 protein: CASSWVNRGSEAFF; CDR3 DNA: TGTGCCAGCAGTTGGGTGAACAGGGGAAGTGAAGCTTTCTTT
J gene: TRBJ2-4; D gene: -; clone size: -; V gene: TRBV13; CDR3 protein: CASSSFPSTGPRAKNIQYF; CDR3 DNA: TGTGCCAGCAGCTCTTTTCCCTCGACAGGCCCGAGGGCCAAAAACATTCAGTACTTC
J gene: TRBJ1-2; D gene: TRBD1; clone size: -; V gene: TRBV5-1; CDR3 protein: CASSLWTGGDYGYTF; CDR3 DNA: TGCGCCAGCAGCCTCTGGACAGGGGGCGACTATGGCTACACCTTC
J gene: TRBJ2-1; D gene: -; clone size: once; V gene: TRBV11-3; CDR3 protein: CASSLESGEQFF; CDR3 DNA: TGTGCCAGCAGCTTAGAAAGTGGAGAGCAGTTCTTC
J gene: TRBJ2-7; D gene: -; clone size: -; V gene: TRBV5-4; CDR3 protein: CASSLNDEQYF; CDR3 DNA: TGTGCCAGCAGCTTGAATGACGAGCAGTACTTC
J gene: TRBJ2-1; D gene: -; clone size: -; V gene: TRBV5-6; CDR3 protein: CASSLGWNEQFF; CDR3 DNA: TGTGCCAGCAGCTTAGGGTGGAATGAGCAGTTCTTC
J gene: TRBJ1-4; D gene: -; clone size: -; V gene: TRBV4-1; CDR3 protein: CASSPVEGDEKLFF; CDR3 DNA: TGCGCCAGCAGCCCTGTAGAGGGGGATGAAAAACTGTTTTTT
J gene: TRBJ1-5; D gene: -; clone size: -; V gene: TRBV19; CDR3 protein: CASSQQKFNQPQHF; CDR3 DNA: TGTGCCAGTAGTCAACAAAAATTCAATCAGCCCCAGCATTTT
J gene: TRBJ1-4; D gene: -; clone size: -; V gene: TRBV27; CDR3 protein: CASSFRQAGVEKLFF; CDR3 DNA: TGTGCCAGCAGTTTTAGGCAGGCGGGAGTAGAAAAACTGTTTTTT
J gene: TRBJ1-3; D gene: -; clone size: -; V gene: TRBV2; CDR3 protein: CASARYSGNTIYF; CDR3 DNA: TGTGCCAGCGCCCGTTACTCTGGAAACACCATATATTTT